The next 20 T cell receptor beta chains were all read from a single sample in a study of cytomegalovirus exposure and HLA in healthy donors. Primers included in the PCR were 60 Vbeta and 13 Jbeta primers. Data came from immunoSEQ multiplex PCR; TCRdb stores just in-frame clones and leaves some out. The table has a few hundred thousand clones, 77% seen once; the top ten hold 2.7%. Sequenced: PBMCs. Source of these receptors: an older woman in good health and CMV-seropositive.

The V call is TRBV19, the J call TRBJ1-2; D uncertain. Germline CDR1 is LNHDA and CDR2 is SQIVND (reference sequence). CDR3 length: 15 amino acids. Deletions cut 5 bases from V and 4 bases from J, with 17 bases between. The CDR3 loop reads CASSSKRDSTYGYTF. CDR3 DNA: TGTGCCAGTAGTTCAAAGCGGGATTCGACCTATGGCTACACCTTC. The complete variable domain, with remaining parts taken from reference TRBV19 and TRBJ1-2, reads DGGITQSPKYLFRKEGQNVTLSCEQNLNHDAMYWYRQDPGQGLRLIYYSQIVNDFQKGDIAEGYSVSREKKESFPLTVTSAQKNPTAFYLCASSSKRDSTYGYTFGSGTRLTVV.

The CDR3 sequence is CASSYETSFGVPDTQYF. The DNA of the CDR3 is TGCGCCAGCAGCTATGAGACAAGCTTCGGGGTACCAGATACGCAGTATTTT. The chain has TRBV5-1 and TRBJ2-3; tentatively, D is TRBD2 (5 bases). CDR1 and CDR2 (germline): SGHRS, YFSETQ. This CDR3 spans 17 amino acids. The V and J ends lost 3 bases and 4 bases respectively, with 21 bases between them.

V is TRBV6-1 and J is TRBJ1-5, with D possibly being TRBD1 (5 bases). This CDR3 contains 15 residues. Germline V gene sequence: CDR1 MNHNS, CDR2 SASEGT. Trimming cost V 8 bases and J 3 bases, with 17 bases left between them. The CDR3 spells CASSPSGGANQPQHF. CDR3 coding DNA: TGTGCCAGCTCCCCCTCGGGAGGGGCCAATCAGCCCCAGCATTTT.

This chain joins TRBV5-1 and TRBJ2-7; D is uncertain. CDR1 and CDR2 (germline): SGHRS, YFSETQ. This CDR3 has 13 amino acids. V lost 3 bases to trimming and J lost 1 base, with 8 bases between them. CDR3 region: CASSSADSYEQYF. The CDR3 nucleotides are TGCGCCAGCAGCTCGGCGGATTCCTACGAGCAGTACTTC.

The chain is built from TRBV6-1 and TRBJ2-5; 8 nucleotides line up with TRBD1. Germline CDR1 MNHNS, CDR2 SASEGT. There are 15 residues in the CDR3. The V gene end was trimmed by 4 bases and the J gene end by 5 bases; junction bases not matched to a gene: 9. DNA of the CDR3: TGTGCCAGCAGTGTACTACAGGGGGGAGAGGAGACCCAGTACTTC. This gives the protein CASSVLQGGEETQYF.

This clone has more than one count but fewer than ten. The chain carries TRBV2 and TRBJ2-7; D is undetermined. Germline V gene lookup returns CDR1 SNHLY and CDR2 FYNNEI. The CDR3 consists of 14 residues. The V gene lost 8 bases and the J gene lost 2 bases, with 16 bases spanning the gap. CDR3 bases: TGTGCCAGCGCCGCCCCGCCAGATCCCTACGAGCAGTACTTC. Its translation: CASAAPPDPYEQYF.

In the case of this clone: An end of the junction differs from the germline gene, which may be a read error. V gene TRBV30 combines with J gene TRBJ2-5; D may match TRBD1 or TRBD2 (6 bases each). Germline CDR1 reads GTSNPN; CDR2 reads SVGIG (reference sequence). The length of the CDR3 is 12 residues. The CDR3 DNA is TGTGCCGGGAGGACAGATCAAGAGACCCAGTACTTC. Translating it yields CAGRTDQETQYF.

This chain uses TRBV7-2 with TRBJ1-2; 9 bases agree with TRBD1. Germline-derived CDR1 and CDR2 are SGHTA and FQGNSA. There are 14 residues in the CDR3. J was trimmed by 8 bases and V by 5 bases; bases with no gene match: 9. The CDR3 region has the DNA TGTGCCAGCAGCGCGGGACAGGGCGTCGGCGGCTACACCTTC. Protein: CASSAGQGVGGYTF.

The V gene is TRBV7-9, the J gene TRBJ2-7; TRBD2 matches 9 bases. V trimming: 6 bases; J trimming: 1 base; junction bases outside the gene matches: 7. The CDR3 has 15 residues. Germline CDR1 SEHNR, CDR2 FQNEAQ (reference sequence). This CDR3 is CASSPSGGLSYEQYF. CDR3 sequence (DNA): TGTGCCAGCAGTCCCAGCGGGGGGCTGTCCTACGAGCAGTACTTC.

This clone was seen a single time. The V and J genes are TRBV7-2 and TRBJ2-1; D is unresolved. Trimming shortened V by 1 base and J by 3 bases, and 13 bases separated the two germline ends. This CDR3 contains 16 residues. Germline values: CDR1 SGHTA, CDR2 FQGNSA. This CDR3 is CASSLGLAVNYNEQFF. The CDR3, as DNA: TGTGCCAGCAGCTTAGGGTTGGCAGTTAACTACAATGAGCAGTTCTTC. The full variable domain, completed using reference TRBV7-2 and TRBJ2-1, is GAGVSQSPSNKVTEKGKDVELRCDPISGHTALYWYRQSLGQGLEFLIYFQGNSAPDKSGLPSDRFSAERTGGSVSTLTIQRTQQEDSAVYLCASSLGLAVNYNEQFFGPGTRLTVL.

The V gene is TRBV18, the J gene TRBJ2-7, with a tentative D call TRBD2 (6 bases). The CDR3 has 16 residues. CDR1 is KGHSH, CDR2 LQKENI, per germline. The germline V and J ends were trimmed by 3 bases and 3 bases, with 18 bases remaining between them. DNA for the CDR3: TGTGCCAGCTCACCCCAGGGTGCGGGATGGGGCTACGAGCAGTACTTC. Amino acid sequence: CASSPQGAGWGYEQYF.

The J gene is TRBJ2-3, the V gene TRBV5-4; weak D call: TRBD2 (6 bases). Deletions cut 3 bases from V and 6 bases from J, with 20 bases between. There are 16 residues in the CDR3. From germline, CDR1 is SGHNT and CDR2 YYREEE (reference sequence). The CDR3 DNA sequence: TGTGCCAGCAGCTCCTCGAAGACTAGGGTTGAGGATACGCAGTATTTT. Its translation: CASSSSKTRVEDTQYF.

This clone was seen a few times. V is TRBV7-7 and J is TRBJ1-1; a possible D gene is TRBD1 (6 bases). Trimming left V 1 base short and J 3 bases short, with 12 bases between. The CDR3 runs 15 residues. In germline, CDR1 is SSHAT, CDR2 FNYEAQ (reference sequence). DNA for the CDR3: TGTGCCAGCAGCTTAGGGGGGCGCCTGGACACTGAAGCTTTCTTT. Encoded protein: CASSLGGRLDTEAFF.

The V and J genes are TRBV4-2 and TRBJ2-2; D remains unclear. The V gene lost 0 bases and the J gene lost 7 bases, with 6 bases spanning the gap. CDR1 is LGHNA and CDR2 is YNFKEQ in the germline V gene. This CDR3 is 13 amino acids long. CDR3 loop: CASSQDSFGELFF. The CDR3 DNA reads TGTGCCAGCAGCCAAGATTCATTCGGGGAGCTGTTTTTT.

V gene TRBV5-8 combines with J gene TRBJ2-5; a possible D gene is TRBD2 (5 bases). V was cut by 1 base and J by 5 bases, with 12 bases left in between. CDR3 length equals 14 residues. CDR1 is SGHTS and CDR2 is YDEGEE in the germline V gene. CDR3 in DNA: TGTGCCAGCAGCTTGTCGACATGGGAGGAGACCCAGTACTTC. Translation: CASSLSTWEETQYF.

This clone was detected only a few times. This CDR3 reads CASTLGAGANYGYTF. The CDR3 bases are TGCGCCAGCACCCTTGGAGCGGGGGCTAACTATGGCTACACCTTC. The V and J genes are TRBV5-1 and TRBJ1-2; weak D call: TRBD1 (5 bases). The CDR3 runs 15 residues. Germline V gives CDR1 SGHRS, CDR2 YFSETQ. Trimming left V 6 bases short and J 0 bases short, with 15 bases between.

This chain links TRBV18 with TRBJ2-4, with D possibly TRBD1 on 6 matching bases. Germline CDR1 is KGHSH and CDR2 is LQKENI. Trimming shortened V by 5 bases and J by 8 bases, and 10 bases separated the two germline ends. The CDR3 is 12 residues long. CDR3 sequence reads: CASSVQGHIQYF. CDR3 nucleotide sequence: TGTGCCAGCTCAGTTCAGGGGCACATTCAGTACTTC.

J is TRBJ2-1 and V is TRBV11-2, with a tentative D call TRBD1 (5 bases). V was trimmed by 2 bases and J by 5 bases, leaving 10 bases between them. The germline CDR1 and CDR2 sequences are SGHAT and FQNNGV. This CDR3 comprises 14 residues. This CDR3 is CASSLWGFHNEQFF. In DNA form, the CDR3 reads TGTGCCAGCAGCTTATGGGGCTTCCACAATGAGCAGTTCTTC.

V and J are TRBV6-5 and TRBJ1-5; D is undetermined. This CDR3 has 14 amino acids. CDR1 and CDR2 (germline): MNHEY, SVGAGI. With 0 bases removed from V and 5 bases from J, the gap between germline ends came to 8 bases. The chain's CDR3 is CASSYSGLDQPQHF. DNA for the CDR3: TGTGCCAGCAGTTACTCCGGGTTAGATCAGCCCCAGCATTTT.

The chain combines TRBV18 with TRBJ2-7, with D possibly matching TRBD2 (6 bases). Trimming pared 6 bases from V and 4 bases from J, leaving 10 bases between. CDR1 and CDR2 (germline): KGHSH, LQKENI. The CDR3 covers 12 residues. CDR3 coding DNA: TGTGCCAGCTCTCCTGGGGGGTACGAGCAGTACTTC. It is translated as CASSPGGYEQYF.